A single T cell receptor (beta chain) is shown here with its context. This CDR3 spans 14 amino acids. V was shortened by 3 bases and J by 4 bases, with 10 bases between the two germline ends. Germline lookup yields CDR1 SGHKS and CDR2 YYEKEE (reference sequence). The data belong to a study of blood T cell repertoires in COVID-19. The wider study: COVID-19 samples collected from the United States, Italy and Spain covered acute and convalescent phases. PBMCs, B-cell-depleted T cells, or T cells provided the cDNA or gDNA that made up the material.

Per the original methods: Amplification with reference gene primers provided the estimates of nucleated cell counts. The data were produced by immunoSEQ multiplex PCR, yet TCRdb's version contains in-frame clones alone and is incomplete. That table furnishes V, J and clone size, whereas the DNA furnished D and trimming. The sample contains 50,000 to 55,000 clones, 80% to 90% of which appear only once. V and J are TRBV5-5 and TRBJ2-2, with D unclear. Sequenced: peripheral blood. This receptor was taken from a man aged 65 to 85 with acute or convalescent COVID-19. The CDR3: CASSWSTSTGELFF. The CDR3 region has the DNA TGTGCCAGCAGCTGGTCTACGTCCACCGGGGAGCTGTTTTTT.